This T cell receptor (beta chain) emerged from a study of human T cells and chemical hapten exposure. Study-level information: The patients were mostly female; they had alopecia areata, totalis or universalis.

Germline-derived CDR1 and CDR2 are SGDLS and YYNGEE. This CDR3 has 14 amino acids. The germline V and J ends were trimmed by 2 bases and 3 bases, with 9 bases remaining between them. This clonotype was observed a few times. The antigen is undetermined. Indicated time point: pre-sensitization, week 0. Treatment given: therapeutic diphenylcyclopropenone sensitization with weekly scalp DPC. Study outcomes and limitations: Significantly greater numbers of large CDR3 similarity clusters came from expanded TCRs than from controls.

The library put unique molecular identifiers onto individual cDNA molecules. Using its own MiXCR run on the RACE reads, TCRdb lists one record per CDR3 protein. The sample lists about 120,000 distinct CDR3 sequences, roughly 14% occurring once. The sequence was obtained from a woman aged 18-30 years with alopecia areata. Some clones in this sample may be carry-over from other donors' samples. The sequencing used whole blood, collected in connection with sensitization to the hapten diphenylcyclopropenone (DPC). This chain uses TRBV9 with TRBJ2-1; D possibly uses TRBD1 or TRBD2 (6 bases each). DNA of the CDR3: TGTGCCAGCAGCGTGGGGGGCAGCTACAATGAGCAGTTCTTC. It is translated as CASSVGGSYNEQFF.